The sample holds a few counts of the clone carrying this T cell receptor (beta chain). Its cognate antigen is unknown. This specimen belongs to a study of T cells in Graves' hyperthyroidism and ophthalmopathy. General study points: The model identified upcoming ophthalmopathy a median 6.5 months ahead of onset.

Cells are PBMCs isolated from roughly 10 ml of fresh blood. There were TCR beta CDR3 regions amplified from RNA transcripts. A set of HTBI primers served as the primers for a first-round RT-PCR of the TCR CDR3. TCRdb used MiXCR to reprocess the multiplex PCR reads, holding one entry per CDR3 protein. The table lists about 640,000 distinct CDR3 sequences, 13% to 15% of them singletons. Trimming left V 1 base short and J 7 bases short, with 5 bases between. CDR3 length: 11 residues. The germline V gene encodes CDR1 SNHLY and CDR2 FYNNEI. Sequences were obtained from blood. The sequence was collected from a woman in her 50s with Graves' ophthalmopathy. The V and J genes are TRBV2 and TRBJ2-7; D might be TRBD1 (5 bases). This CDR3 is CASSEGQEQYF. For the CDR3, the DNA is TGTGCCAGCAGTGAAGGACAGGAGCAGTACTTC.